This T cell receptor (beta chain) was retrieved from a study of blood T cell dynamics during melanoma immunotherapy. Overall study: First-line therapy was either pembrolizumab or nivolumab with ipilimumab for metastatic melanoma.

TCRdb's copy holds only in-frame clones and misses some; the assay was immunoSEQ multiplex PCR. The sample shows around 10,000 clones, just over 85% of them seen only once. Looked up from germline, CDR1 is SGHRS and CDR2 is YFSETQ. The CDR3 is 15 residues long. Trimming left V 4 bases short and J 3 bases short, with 13 bases between. Noted time point: pre-treatment baseline. At 12 weeks after first infusion, RECIST 1.1 defined response for most patients. Patients with prior systemic cancer treatment, concomitant immunosuppressants, or other active malignancies were excluded. The TCR originated in a human donor with melanoma. This sequence joins TRBV5-1 and TRBJ2-2; TRBD1 is a possible D gene (5 bases). Sequencing was performed on blood, taken from a patient treated with checkpoint blockade. The CDR3 region has the DNA TGCGCCAGCAGCCCAGGCCTAGGGGACACCGGGGAGCTGTTTTTT. This gives the protein CASSPGLGDTGELFF.